This T cell receptor (beta chain) stems from a study of T-cell memory formation after mild COVID-19 (dated by TCRdb to the early 2020s). About the full investigation: TCR sequence clusters from the two donors were found to be largely donor specific. Longitudinal TCRalpha and TCRbeta repertoire sequencing tracked T-cell clones expanding and contracting after mild COVID-19 in two donors. Two young, previously healthy adult volunteers made up the cohort, one male and one female. Study-wide findings and limitations: The second-wave clones that peaked on day 37 were not confirmed to be SARS-CoV-2 specific. The detection of some responding clones in pre-infection memory suggests that pre-existing cross-reactive memory T cells joined the SARS-CoV-2 response. The study included only a couple of mild cases, and larger cohorts that include severe cases with pre-infection samples were judged to be necessary. Clones that contracted from day 15 to 85 showed balanced CD4/CD8 phenotypes, whereas a second wave of clones that expanded from day 15 to 37 leaned towards CD4+. Contracting CD4+ clones were located mainly in the CM and EM memory subsets, whereas CD8+ clones were found to be enriched in EMRA.

The data were produced on an Illumina NovaSeq 6000. TCRalpha and TCRbeta cDNA libraries were built by 5'RACE with constant-segment primers, adding sample barcodes and unique molecular identifiers. Trizol reagent was used to extract RNA from every sample. Library amplification was performed in two PCR steps, and a second sample barcode and Illumina TruSeq adapters were introduced in the second step. Sequencing of the libraries was done on an Illumina NovaSeq, producing 2 x 150 bp paired-end reads. In the authors' own workflow: With migec v1.2.7, reads were demultiplexed and then collapsed into UMI-guided consensus sequences. Using mixcr v2.1.11, UMI consensuses were aligned to TRA and TRB V and J templates and then assembled into clonotypes. Expanded or contracted clonotypes were those called significant by both edgeR and NoisET, with noise models trained on biological replicates. For edgeR calls, the cutoffs were a false discovery rate-adjusted p below 0.01 and a log2 fold-change threshold of 1. As an exploratory analysis of dynamics, max-normalized trajectories of the 1000 most abundant clonotypes were examined with PCA combined with hierarchical clustering. The CD4 or CD8 phenotype of responding clones was assigned using the separately sequenced CD4+ and CD8+ repertoires. The raw public data were reprocessed by TCRdb itself: fastp quality trimming at Q25, MiXCR clonotype calling, in-frame beta chains only. Here each entry gathers all rows of one CDR3 protein and keeps the most common genes and DNA. For this entry, the V and J calls and clone size follow TCRdb and not the study's own pipeline. The sample table lists approximately 440,000 distinct CDR3 sequences, 15% to 20% of them with a count of one. The ten largest make up about 8.1% of the sample.

V loses 5 bases at its end and J loses 3 bases; junction bases beyond the gene matches: 5. The CDR3 numbers 14 residues from cysteine through phenylalanine. Solely the CDR3 DNA is kept, with 42 bases framed from the first base. Via the germline V gene, CDR1 is SGHVS and CDR2 FNYEAQ. The table lists this clonotype with a few counts. No antigen is known for it. Base quality data are lacking; no much larger clone is found one base away. PBMCs were isolated by Ficoll-Paque density gradient centrifugation. Sequenced sample: PBMCs or a T cell subset sorted from them (not recorded which). This chain joins TRBV7-6 to TRBJ2-7; TRBD1 matches 9 bases in the middle. The receptor comes from an adult woman who had mild COVID-19 (a few samples of this study predate the infection). The sample titles of this study are shuffled in the database, so cell type and time point are left out; the donor was told from shared clones. The CDR3 here reads CASSPDRGGYEQYF. In nucleotide form, the sequence is TGTGCCAGCAGCCCGGACAGGGGAGGCTACGAGCAGTACTTC.